The clone carrying this T cell receptor beta chain occurred once. Its matching antigen is unknown. Profiled with immunoSEQ multiplex PCR; TCRdb holds only in-frame clones, not every one. The data hold some 28,000 clones, with 60% to 85% observed a single time. The data were taken from a study of STAT3 mutations in large granular lymphocyte leukemia. Points from the study as a whole: Every T-cell large granular lymphocyte leukemia patient had at least one immunodominant TCR beta clonotype.

V was pared by 8 bases and J by 5 bases, with 11 bases between. The CDR3 has 12 amino acids. CDR1 is MNHNY, CDR2 SVGAGI, per germline (reference sequence). This clonotype originated in a woman between 45 and 65 years old with T-cell large granular lymphocyte leukemia. Some clones in this sample may be carry-over from other donors' samples. The specimen sequenced was peripheral blood mononuclear cells. This rearrangement joins TRBV6-6 to TRBJ2-3; D may be TRBD2 (5 bases). The CDR3 nucleotides read TGTGCCAGCCGCCCCGGAGGAGATACGCAGTATTTT. Translating gives CASRPGGDTQYF.